Given below is one TCR beta chain in context. The data are from a study of OX40 agonist ivuxolimab in advanced cancers. Looked up from germline, CDR1 is MNHEY and CDR2 is SMNVEV (reference sequence). The ends were cut back, 6 bases at V and 10 bases at J, with 13 bases in the middle. The CDR3 length is 12 residues. Sequenced by immunoSEQ multiplex PCR; TCRdb stores in-frame clones only, minus some. The data show under 50,000 clones, over 60% seen once. Sequenced here: CD4+ or CD8+ T cells sorted from blood, sampled in a trial of the OX40 agonist ivuxolimab. The chain is built from TRBV27 and TRBJ2-1; possible D gene TRBD2, 6 bases. The receptor was derived from an adult with an advanced solid tumor such as melanoma, head and neck, liver or kidney cancer. Here the CDR3 DNA reads TGTGCCAGCAGCCTTAGCGGATCAGAGCAGTTCTTC. Translation gives CASSLSGSEQFF.